The entry below gives a single T cell receptor beta chain sequence along with its context. Its antigen target is currently unknown. The input lacks base qualities; no much larger clone sits a single base away. The data stem from a study of cytomegalovirus exposure and HLA in healthy donors (dated by TCRdb to 2016 to 2017). About the study as a whole: An earlier analysis of several hundred of the donors reported about 280 Gb of sequence data and some 110 million unique TCR beta sequences obtained from some 200 million T cells. An early release that covered approximately 600 HLA-typed donors contained approximately 300 gigabases of sequencing data and tens of millions of unique TCR sequences. Among the roughly 400 genotyped donors, more than 70% belonged to the genetic ancestry cluster associated with self-reported Caucasian donors. The study was designed to test whether signatures of past pathogen exposure could be identified by cataloging public T cell receptors. The study profiled the T cell repertoires of hundreds of subjects by immunosequencing and related them to cytomegalovirus serostatus. A separate validation cohort of over 95 different subjects was used in addition to the 666-subject first cohort. To predict cytomegalovirus infection status, the study combined high-throughput TCR immunosequencing, statistical association of individual TCRs with disease status, and machine learning. A later analysis re-analyzed previously published TCR beta repertoires from roughly 600 donors and added high-resolution HLA genotyping to study TCR occurrence patterns. Rather than drawing on any new phenotypic data, the later analysis identified candidate immune exposures from TCR beta sequences and the way those sequences occurred across donors. An earlier analysis of several hundred of the donors used high-throughput TCR beta sequencing to judge whether each TCR beta V gene segment behaved as functional or pseudogenic. Donor age, sex, ethnicity and CMV serostatus were collected together with the repertoire data. Genome-wide SNP genotypes for about three fifths of the roughly 700 donors were used in a later genetic analysis, which treated that subset as a discovery cohort. Every repertoire in the discovery cohort had been generated on one and the same sequencing platform. Both class I and class II loci were covered by HLA typing, at four-digit resolution. The number of typed donors differed by locus: about 620-640 for A, B, C, DRB1 and DQB1; some 540 for DQA1; approximately 600 for DPA1; and around 470 for DPB1. A handful of DR-DQ haplotypes were handled as single units for association and clustering because linkage in the cohort was strong. Among 398 genotyped donors of the cohort, an average of around 240,000 unique TCR beta nucleotide sequences were sequenced per donor, roughly 18% of them non-productive.

The germline V gene encodes CDR1 LGHNA and CDR2 YSLEER. The V end gives up 2 bases and the J end 3 bases, leaving 3 bases in the junction not matched to a gene. The CDR3 measures 16 amino acids from cysteine to phenylalanine. Here the CDR3 DNA is all that survives: 48 bases in frame from base 1. Preparation of the library involved the immunoSEQ multiplex PCR assay. For the multiplex PCR, a mixture combining 60 forward primers for TCR Vbeta segments and 13 reverse primers for TCR Jbeta segments was used. Amplification of the CDR3 region of rearranged TCR beta genes was performed with a multiplex PCR assay on genomic DNA. The Illumina HiSeq System was used to sequence the amplified TCR beta libraries as 87-base-pair reads. The paper's data handling went like this. A later analysis tallied 75 million to 95 million unique TCR beta chains across the 666 repertoires, and around 12 million of those chains were shared by two or more donors. A nearest-neighbor algorithm error-corrected the raw reads and collapsed the reads into unique sequences, merging closely related sequences to remove PCR and sequencing errors. CDR3 sequences were aligned to IMGT reference sequences to assign V, D and J gene segments. Each retained sequence needed at least a six-nucleotide match to both a V gene segment and a J gene segment. A rearrangement counted as productive if the CDR3 had no stop codons and remained in frame with V and J, and every other rearrangement counted as non-productive. CDR3 was defined by IMGT convention, running from the second conserved V-encoded cysteine to the conserved J-encoded phenylalanine. The earlier analysis of 587 of the donors excluded any sequence lacking an unambiguous match to a single V gene segment. In an earlier analysis of approximately 550 of the donors, V segments were called functional above 56.7% productive rearrangements and were called segregating when the between-donor standard deviation exceeded 5%. To diagnose cytomegalovirus status from the catalog of TCR beta chain sequences, a statistical classification framework was built. V and J gene assignment, in a later analysis, came from comparing TCR nucleotide sequences with IMGT/GENE-DB human TR gene sequences. A later analysis assigned CDR3 sequences and most-parsimonious VDJ recombination scenarios with the TCRdist pipeline. In a later analysis, each TCR beta chain was defined by its CDR3 amino acid sequence together with its V-gene family, and reads without a unique V-gene family were excluded. To address suspected cross-contamination and a sequencing artifact, a later analysis removed approximately 590 highly shared, low-generation-probability nucleotide sequences. In a later analysis, a clonal expansion index was calculated for each public chain from normalized within-repertoire ranks of inferred template counts. Generation probabilities in a later analysis came from a VDJ recombination model fitted to out-of-frame rearrangements, and those results were checked against IGoR. A later analysis scored TCR-TCR, TCR-HLA and TCR-CMV co-occurrence with hypergeometric tests, applying a repertoire-size bias correction to TCR pairs. In a later analysis, false discovery rates were estimated by permuting HLA or CMV assignments 20 times. In a later analysis, co-occurring TCRs were grouped with DBSCAN, and TCRdist sequence similarity was added when clustering was performed within HLA-allele-positive subsets. Repertoires with fewer than 30,000 or more than 120,000 public chains, plus five repertoires with anomalous nucleotide sharing, were excluded from co-occurrence clustering. TCRdb carries this immuneACCESS record with in-frame sequences only. Its versions omit some clonotypes, under half of them owing to an unresolved V gene in the studies checked, with the rest unexplained. V and J calls and clone size are as listed in that table; D and trimming were resolved from the DNA. Recorded for this sample are 130,000 or so clones; roughly 78% of them occurred a single time. The ten top clones hold roughly 5.5% of the sample.

The cohort comprised more than 550 healthy bone marrow donors. At the time of sampling, all cohort members were nominally healthy, though unrecorded immune exposures were likely present. The donor was CMV seronegative and was included in the group of under 450 seronegative cohort members. A peripheral blood sample was collected from each donor, and TCR beta sequencing was performed on peripheral blood mononuclear cells. Genomic DNA was extracted from the blood cell samples with the Qiagen DNeasy Blood Extraction Kit. Here is what the overall study found, with its caveats: Assigning TCR associations to individual alleles was difficult when HLA alleles, especially DR and DQ, strongly co-occurred. In a later analysis, TCR association rates were found to vary across HLA loci, with the most associated TCRs seen for DRB1 alleles and the fewest for HLA-C alleles. Across donors, most TCR sequences were observed very rarely, whereas some public TCRs were present in many individuals. In vitro tests confirmed that a few of the cytomegalovirus-associated TCR beta chains recognize cytomegalovirus antigens. An association between a missense DCLRE1C variant and V-gene and J-gene trimming of TCR beta chains was found in a later genetic analysis and replicated in an independent cohort. CMV serostatus was the only immune exposure information available for the cohort. Correlated functional status among segregating V segments might reflect linkage disequilibrium, but an unknown experimental factor could not be ruled out. The earlier analysis of nearly 600 of the donors excluded roughly 17 rarely observed V segments, including chromosome 9 orphons, because counts were too low. A total of about 180 TCR beta chains were listed by the study as associated with cytomegalovirus. Because some donors lacked HLA typing at each locus, the association tests relied only on the typed subset. A further reported finding was that TCR beta sequences accurately predicted the HLA-A and HLA-B alleles for most subjects in the first cohort. Specific HLA alleles were associated with 18,000 or so TCR beta sequences at a false discovery rate of 0.05 in a later analysis. A later genetic analysis reported fewer N-insertions in productive TCRs among donors in an Asian-associated ancestry cluster than the roughly 700-donor mean. Several of the top co-occurrence clusters appeared to be linked to parvovirus B19, influenza, CMV and Epstein-Barr virus, according to a later analysis. Only TCR beta chains were sequenced in this cohort, and the absence of alpha or paired-chain data limited detectable features. Roughly uniform sequencing depth across donors was assumed in presence/absence analyses, although this assumption may not hold. An earlier analysis of around 500 of the donors showed that most TCR beta V segments appeared in productive rearrangements either about 87% or about 30% of the time, which broadly matched IMGT annotations. The sequencing pipeline was judged likely to have produced a cluster of highly shared sequence variants as a technical artifact. A later analysis found that most CMV-associated TCR beta chains appeared HLA-restricted, with HLA associations seemingly driven largely by CMV exposure. The classifier was reported to diagnose cytomegalovirus status with high specificity and sensitivity in both the original cohort and the validation cohort. The 87-base-pair reads could not distinguish some IMGT-functional V segments, including TRBV6-2 and TRBV6-3, so those segments were excluded. The authors suggested that the approach could potentially be extended to other disease states and immunological phenotypes. A later analysis found that HLA-associated TCR beta chains were more clonally expanded and had lower generation probabilities than equally common non-associated chains.

This sequence originates from a man aged 30-40 years in good health and CMV-seronegative. The chain couples TRBV4-3 to TRBJ1-4, with 10 middle bases fitting TRBD1. Material: PBMCs. The bases are TGCGCCAGCAGCCAACGGGACAGGGGACCTAATGAAAAACTGTTTTTT. It specifies CASSQRDRGPNEKLFF.